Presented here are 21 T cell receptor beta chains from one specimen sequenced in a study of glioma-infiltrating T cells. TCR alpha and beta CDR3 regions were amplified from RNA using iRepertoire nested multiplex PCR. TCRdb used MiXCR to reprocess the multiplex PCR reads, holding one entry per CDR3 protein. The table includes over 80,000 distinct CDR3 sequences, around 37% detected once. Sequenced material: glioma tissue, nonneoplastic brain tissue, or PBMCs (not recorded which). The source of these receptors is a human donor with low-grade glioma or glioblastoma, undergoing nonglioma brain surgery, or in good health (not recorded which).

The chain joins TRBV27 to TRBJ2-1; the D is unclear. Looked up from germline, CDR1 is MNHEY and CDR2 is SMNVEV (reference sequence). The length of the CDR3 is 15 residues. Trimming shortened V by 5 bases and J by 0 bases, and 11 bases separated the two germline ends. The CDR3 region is CASSPRPSSYNEQFF. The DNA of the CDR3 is TGTGCCAGCAGTCCGCGCCCCAGCTCCTACAATGAGCAGTTCTTC.

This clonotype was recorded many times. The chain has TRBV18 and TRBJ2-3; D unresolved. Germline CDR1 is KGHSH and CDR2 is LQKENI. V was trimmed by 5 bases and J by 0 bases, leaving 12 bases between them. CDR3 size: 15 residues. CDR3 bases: TGTGCCAGCTCATTGCGCAGTTCCAGCACAGATACGCAGTATTTT. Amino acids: CASSLRSSSTDTQYF.

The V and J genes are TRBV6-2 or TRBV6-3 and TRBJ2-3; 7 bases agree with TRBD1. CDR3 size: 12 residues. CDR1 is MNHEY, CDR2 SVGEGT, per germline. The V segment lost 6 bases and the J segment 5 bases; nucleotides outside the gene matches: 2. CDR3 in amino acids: CASRNRGDTQYF. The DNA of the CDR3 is TGTGCCAGCAGGAACAGGGGAGATACGCAGTATTTT.

CDR3 region: CATSRAFYNEQFF. The CDR3 DNA sequence: TGTGCCACCAGCAGAGCATTCTACAATGAGCAGTTCTTC. V gene TRBV15 combines with J gene TRBJ2-1; D unresolved. The CDR3 loop spans 13 amino acids. Trimming left V 1 base short and J 3 bases short, with 4 bases between. Germline CDR1 is LNHNV and CDR2 is YYDKDF (reference sequence).

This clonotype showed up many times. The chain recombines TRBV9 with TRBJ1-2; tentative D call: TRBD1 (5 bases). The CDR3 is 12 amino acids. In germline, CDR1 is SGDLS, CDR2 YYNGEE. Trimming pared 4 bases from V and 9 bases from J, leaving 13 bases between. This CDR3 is CASSPGGVSYTF. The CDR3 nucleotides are TGTGCCAGCAGCCCCGGGGGGGTTAGCTACACCTTC.

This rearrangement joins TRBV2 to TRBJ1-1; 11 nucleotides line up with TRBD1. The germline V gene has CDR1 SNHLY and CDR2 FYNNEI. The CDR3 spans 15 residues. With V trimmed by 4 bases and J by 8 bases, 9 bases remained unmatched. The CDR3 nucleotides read TGTGCCAGCAGTGGAAAAGGACAGGGGGCCTCAGAAGCTTTCTTT. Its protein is CASSGKGQGASEAFF.

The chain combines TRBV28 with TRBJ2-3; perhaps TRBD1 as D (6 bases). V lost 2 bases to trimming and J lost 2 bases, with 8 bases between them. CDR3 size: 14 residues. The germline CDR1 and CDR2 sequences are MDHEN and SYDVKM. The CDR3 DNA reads TGTGCCAGCAGTTTAGGGGGCGTCACAGATACGCAGTATTTT. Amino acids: CASSLGGVTDTQYF.

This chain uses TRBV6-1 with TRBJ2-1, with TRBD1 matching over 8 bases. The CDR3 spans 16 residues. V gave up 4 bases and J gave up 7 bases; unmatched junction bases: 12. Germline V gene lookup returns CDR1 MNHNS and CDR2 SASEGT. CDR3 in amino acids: CASSATGDEKGNEQFF. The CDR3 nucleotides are TGTGCCAGCAGTGCGACAGGGGACGAGAAAGGAAATGAGCAGTTCTTC.

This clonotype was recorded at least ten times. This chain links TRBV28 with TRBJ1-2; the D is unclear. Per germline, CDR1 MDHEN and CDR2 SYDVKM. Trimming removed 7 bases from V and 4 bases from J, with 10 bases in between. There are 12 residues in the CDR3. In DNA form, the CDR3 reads TGTGCCAGCATCGACGGAATCTATGGCTACACCTTC. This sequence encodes CASIDGIYGYTF.

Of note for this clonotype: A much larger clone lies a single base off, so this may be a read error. Written as DNA, the CDR3 is TGTGCCAACAGCGTACAACGCTATGGTGAGCAGTTCTTC. Amino acids: CANSVQRYGEQFF. The chain combines TRBV9 with TRBJ2-1; no definite D call. The germline V gene encodes CDR1 SGDLS and CDR2 YYNGEE. The CDR3 covers 13 residues.

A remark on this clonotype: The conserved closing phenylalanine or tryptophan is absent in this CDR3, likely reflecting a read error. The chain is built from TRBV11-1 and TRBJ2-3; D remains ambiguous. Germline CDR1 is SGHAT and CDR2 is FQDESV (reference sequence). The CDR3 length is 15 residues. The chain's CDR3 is CASSLSRVSTDTQYL. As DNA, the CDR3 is TGCGCCAGCAGCTTAAGCCGGGTTAGCACAGATACGCAGTATTTG.

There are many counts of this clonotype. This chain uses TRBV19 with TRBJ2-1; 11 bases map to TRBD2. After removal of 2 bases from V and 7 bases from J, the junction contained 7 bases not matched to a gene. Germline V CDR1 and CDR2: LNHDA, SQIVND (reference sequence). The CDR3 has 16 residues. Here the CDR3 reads CASSITSGRLGNEQFF. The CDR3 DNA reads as TGTGCCAGTAGTATAACTAGCGGGAGACTAGGGAATGAGCAGTTCTTC.

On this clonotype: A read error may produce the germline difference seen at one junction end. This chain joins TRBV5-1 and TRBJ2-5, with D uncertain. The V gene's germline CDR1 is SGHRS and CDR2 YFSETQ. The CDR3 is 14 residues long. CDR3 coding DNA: TGCGCCAGCAGCTTGGGTGACACTCAAGTGACCCAGTACTTC. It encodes CASSLGDTQVTQYF.

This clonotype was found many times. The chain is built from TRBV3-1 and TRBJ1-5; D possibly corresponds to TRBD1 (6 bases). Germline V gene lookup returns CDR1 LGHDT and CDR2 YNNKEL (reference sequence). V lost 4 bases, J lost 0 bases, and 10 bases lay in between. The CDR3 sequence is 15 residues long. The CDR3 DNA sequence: TGTGCCAGCAGCCTCGGACAGATTAGCAATCAGCCCCAGCATTTT. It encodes CASSLGQISNQPQHF. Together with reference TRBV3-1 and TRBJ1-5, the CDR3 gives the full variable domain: DTAVSQTPKYLVTQMGNDKSIKCEQNLGHDTMYWYKQDSKKFLKIMFSYNNKELIINETVPNRFSPKSPDKAHLNLHINSLELGDSAVYFCASSLGQISNQPQHFGDGTRLSIL.

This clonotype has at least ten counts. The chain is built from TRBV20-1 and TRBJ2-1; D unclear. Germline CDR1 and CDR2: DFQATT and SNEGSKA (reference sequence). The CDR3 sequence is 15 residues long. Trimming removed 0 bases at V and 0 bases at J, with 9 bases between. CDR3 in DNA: TGCAGTGCTAGAGATGAGGCCGGCTCCTACAATGAGCAGTTCTTC. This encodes CSARDEAGSYNEQFF.

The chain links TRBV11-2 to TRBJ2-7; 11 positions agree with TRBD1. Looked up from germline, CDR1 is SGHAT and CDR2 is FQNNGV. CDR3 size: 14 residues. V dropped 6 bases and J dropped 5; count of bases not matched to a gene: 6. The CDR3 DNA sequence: TGTGCCAGCAGTCAAGGACAGGGGGCCCACGAGCAGTACTTC. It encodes CASSQGQGAHEQYF.

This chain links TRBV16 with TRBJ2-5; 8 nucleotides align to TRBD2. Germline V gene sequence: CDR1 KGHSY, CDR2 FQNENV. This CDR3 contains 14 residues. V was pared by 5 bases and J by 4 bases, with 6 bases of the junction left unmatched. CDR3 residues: CASSFLAGIETQYF. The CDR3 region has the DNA TGTGCCAGCAGCTTTCTAGCGGGTATAGAGACCCAGTACTTC.

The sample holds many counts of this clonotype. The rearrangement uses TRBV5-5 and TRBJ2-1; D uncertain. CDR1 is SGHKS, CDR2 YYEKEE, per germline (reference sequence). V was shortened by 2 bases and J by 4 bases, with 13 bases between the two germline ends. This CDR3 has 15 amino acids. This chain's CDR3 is CASSFSSSGYNEQFF. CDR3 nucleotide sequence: TGTGCCAGCAGCTTTTCCTCCTCCGGGTACAATGAGCAGTTCTTC.

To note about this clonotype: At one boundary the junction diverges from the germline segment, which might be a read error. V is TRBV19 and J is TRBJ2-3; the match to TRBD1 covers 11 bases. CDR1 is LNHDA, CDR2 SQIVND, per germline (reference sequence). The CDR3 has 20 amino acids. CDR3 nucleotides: TGTGCCAGTAGGAGTACCACAACCGGACAGGGGGCGCGTAGGACAGATACTCAGTATTTT. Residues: CASRSTTTGQGARRTDTQYF.

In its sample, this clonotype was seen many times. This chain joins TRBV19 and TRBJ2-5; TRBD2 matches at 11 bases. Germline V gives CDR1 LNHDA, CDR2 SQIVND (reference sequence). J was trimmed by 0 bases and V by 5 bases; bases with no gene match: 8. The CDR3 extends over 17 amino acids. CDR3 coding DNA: TGTGCCAGTAGTCTTAGCGGGAGGGGGCTCTACCAAGAGACCCAGTACTTC. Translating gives CASSLSGRGLYQETQYF.

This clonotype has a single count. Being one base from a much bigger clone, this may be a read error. The CDR3, as DNA: TGTGCCAGCACCCCCGGGCCCTACTCCTGCGAGCAGTACTTC. This codes for CASTPGPYSCEQYF. The chain couples TRBV2 to TRBJ2-7; no firm D call. CDR1 is SNHLY and CDR2 is FYNNEI in the germline V gene. This CDR3 spans 14 amino acids.